This TCR beta chain was documented in a study of T-cell reconstitution after alpha-beta-depleted transplantation in children. The CDR3 length is 15 residues. Germline V gene sequence: CDR1 MNHEY, CDR2 SVGEGT. V was pared by 4 bases and J by 9 bases, with 4 bases of the junction left unmatched. As it was prepared, the TCRbeta library received unique molecular identifiers. TCRdb recomputed calls from the PCR reads with MiXCR, one row per CDR3 protein. The sample comprises almost 400,000 distinct CDR3 sequences, around 20% of which are singletons, and less than 4.5% rests with the top ten. The TCR comes from a human donor who donated a stem cell graft to a child with acute myeloid leukemia. The material sequenced was PBMCs from the stem cell graft donor, taken from the stem cell graft. The chain combines TRBV6-2 or TRBV6-3 with TRBJ2-1; 15 positions agree with TRBD2. CDR3 loop: CASSSGTSGRFEQFF. CDR3 nucleotides: TGTGCCAGCAGTTCCGGGACTAGCGGGAGGTTTGAGCAGTTCTTC.